These T cell receptor beta chains were read from a single sample in a study of blood T cell repertoires in COVID-19. Clones were read by immunoSEQ multiplex PCR, and TCRdb kept only the in-frame ones, dropping some. The repertoire holds about 270,000 clones, with around four fifths as singletons. Sequenced sample: peripheral blood. The receptors were gathered from a woman aged 45-65 years with active or convalescent COVID-19. The CDR3 runs from the conserved cysteine through the conserved F or W. The D gene is left open where the match is weak. Clone size, where shown, is once, few, many, or a class for clones that have expanded.

J gene	clone size	D gene	V gene	CDR3 DNA	CDR3 protein
TRBJ1-2	NA	TRBD1	TRBV6-1	TGTGCCAGCAGTGAAGGGCTCCCGGGACAGCATAACTATGGCTACACCTTC	CASSEGLPGQHNYGYTF
TRBJ2-1	NA	TRBD2	TRBV9	TGTGCCAGCAGCCCTGACCCCCGGGGGGGAAGGGACAATGAGCAGTTCTTC	CASSPDPRGGRDNEQFF
TRBJ1-1	NA	TRBD1	TRBV20-1	TGCGGGAGGACAGGAGACACTGAAGCTTTCTTT	CGRTGDTEAFF
TRBJ2-1	NA	TRBD2	TRBV14	TGTGCCAGCAGCCAAGTGGCGGGAGGCCAATACAATGAGCAGTTCTTC	CASSQVAGGQYNEQFF
TRBJ1-4	NA	TRBD1	TRBV9	TGTGCCAGCAGCGCGGACAGGAATGAAAAACTGTTTTTT	CASSADRNEKLFF
TRBJ2-1	NA	TRBD2	TRBV19	TGTGCCAGTAGTCTCACTAGCGGGCGCCCCCACAATGAGCAGTTCTTC	CASSLTSGRPHNEQFF
TRBJ2-1	NA	TRBD2	TRBV20-1	TGCAGTGCTAGTACTAGCGGGAATGAGCAGTTCTTC	CSASTSGNEQFF
TRBJ2-7	NA	NA	TRBV28	TGTGCCAGCAGGTCTGAGGGATCCTCCTACGAGCAGTACTTC	CASRSEGSSYEQYF
TRBJ1-4	once	NA	TRBV29-1	TGCAGCGTAAAGGAGGATCCGAATGAAAAACTGTTTTTT	CSVKEDPNEKLFF
TRBJ2-3	NA	NA	TRBV5-5	TGTGCCAGCAGCTTCGGAGGCACAGATACGCAGTATTTT	CASSFGGTDTQYF
TRBJ2-3	NA	TRBD2	TRBV3-1/TRBV3-2	TGTGCCAGCAGCCATCCGCCCGGGACTAGCGCGAGCACAGATACGCAGTATTTT	CASSHPPGTSASTDTQYF
TRBJ1-2	NA	TRBD1	TRBV19	TGTGCCAGTAGTCAGACAGGGGGTGACTATGGCTACACCTTC	CASSQTGGDYGYTF
TRBJ1-6	NA	NA	TRBV4-1	TGCGCCAGCAGCCAAGAGGGGGCGCCGGGGATTCATTCACCCCTCCACTTT	CASSQEGAPGIHSPLHF
TRBJ2-7	NA	TRBD2	TRBV6-2/TRBV6-3	TGTGCCAGCAGGCCTAGCGGGACCAACTACGAGCAGTACTTC	CASRPSGTNYEQYF
TRBJ1-1	NA	NA	TRBV27	TGTGCCAGCAGTTTCCTCCCATTACAGGTGATGAACACTGAAGCTTTCTTT	CASSFLPLQVMNTEAFF
TRBJ2-7	NA	TRBD1	TRBV7-9	TGTGCCAGCAGCTTAGCCACCAAGGGGGCCAAGCAGTACTTC	CASSLATKGAKQYF
TRBJ2-7	NA	NA	TRBV7-9	TGTGCCAGCAGCTCCCTCAGGGTCTACGAGCAGTACTTC	CASSSLRVYEQYF
TRBJ1-5	NA	NA	TRBV28	TGTGCCAGCAGTTCCCCGGGCGGGGGGAAGCCCCAGCATTTT	CASSSPGGGKPQHF
TRBJ2-3	NA	NA	TRBV24-1	TGTGCCACCAGTGACTCGACTAAACCTACCACAGATACGCAGTATTTT	CATSDSTKPTTDTQYF
TRBJ2-1	NA	TRBD2	TRBV4-1	TGCGCCAGCAGCCAAAGCGGACTAGCGGGAGGGCGCAATGAGCAGTTCTTC	CASSQSGLAGGRNEQFF
TRBJ1-6	NA	TRBD1	TRBV5-1	TGCGCCAGCAGAGGGGACAGGGGGCTTTCCTATAATTCACCCCTCCACTTT	CASRGDRGLSYNSPLHF
TRBJ1-1	NA	NA	TRBV7-9	TGTGCCAGCAGCTTGTTAGGGGGTCAGAACACTGAAGCTTTCTTT	CASSLLGGQNTEAFF
TRBJ2-1	NA	TRBD2	TRBV5-4	TGTGCCAGCAGCCCAGATGGCGGGGGTTACAATGAGCAGTTCTTC	CASSPDGGGYNEQFF
TRBJ1-1	NA	NA	TRBV11-1	TGTGCCAGCAGCTTACCCGTCGGGGGTGGGAACACTGAAGCTTTCTTT	CASSLPVGGGNTEAFF
TRBJ1-1	NA	NA	TRBV5-1	TGCGCCAGCAAAGCCCCGGAAAGAGGCATGAACACTGAAGCTTTCTTT	CASKAPERGMNTEAFF
TRBJ2-1	NA	TRBD1	TRBV4-1	TGCGCCAGCAGCCAAGTGGGGACAGGGGGCGCGGGAAATGAGCAGTTCTTC	CASSQVGTGGAGNEQFF
TRBJ1-2	NA	TRBD1	TRBV7-9	TGTGCCAGCAGCCCCGTTTCCCGGGACAGGGGGCAGACTAACTATGGCTACACCTTC	CASSPVSRDRGQTNYGYTF
TRBJ2-7	few	TRBD2	TRBV11-2	TGTGCCAGCAGCTTAAGGACTAGCGGGAGGGGGTACGAGCAGTACTTC	CASSLRTSGRGYEQYF
TRBJ2-5	NA	NA	TRBV19	TGTGCCAGTAGTATTCTGGAGGGCGCCGAGACCCAGTACTTC	CASSILEGAETQYF
TRBJ1-2	few	NA	TRBV2	TGTGCCAGCAGCTACGGTGATGGCTACACCTTC	CASSYGDGYTF
TRBJ1-4	NA	NA	TRBV4-1	TGCGCCAGCAGCCAAGTGGTTAGAGAAAAACTGTTTTTT	CASSQVVREKLFF
TRBJ2-7	few	NA	TRBV11-2	TGTGCCAGCAGCTGGAGGGGCCCCTACGAGCAGTACTTC	CASSWRGPYEQYF
TRBJ2-1	NA	TRBD2	TRBV14	TGTGCCAGCAGCCACTCACTAGCGGAGGATTACAATGAGCAGTTCTTC	CASSHSLAEDYNEQFF
TRBJ2-2	NA	TRBD1	TRBV5-6	TGTGCCAGCAGCAGGGGGACAGGGGGTAGGACCGGGGAGCTGTTTTTT	CASSRGTGGRTGELFF
TRBJ2-2	NA	TRBD2	TRBV3-1/TRBV3-2	TGTGCCAGCAGCCCGGGACTAGCGGGAGGGCCCGGGGAGCTGTTTTTT	CASSPGLAGGPGELFF
TRBJ2-3	NA	TRBD2	TRBV10-1	TGCGCCAGCAGCCCCTCACTAGCGGGAGGGACAGATACGCAGTATTTT	CASSPSLAGGTDTQYF
TRBJ2-4	NA	TRBD2	TRBV28	TGTGCCAGCAGTCAGCCGGGACTAGCGGGAGGGGACATTCAGTACTTC	CASSQPGLAGGDIQYF
TRBJ2-4	NA	NA	TRBV24-1	TGTGCCACCAAGACACCCCAACCCCGTTTC	CATKTPQPRF
TRBJ2-1	NA	NA	TRBV28	TGTGCCAGCAATTCGGGGGGCCGGGATGAGCAGTTCTTC	CASNSGGRDEQFF
TRBJ1-1	NA	NA	TRBV7-8	TGTGCCAGCAGCTTAAAGGGGAGGGCCGCTTTCTTT	CASSLKGRAAFF
TRBJ1-5	few	NA	TRBV7-9	TGTGCCAGCAGCCTTCAAGGGGGACGCAATCAGCCCCAGCATTTT	CASSLQGGRNQPQHF